Below, one T cell receptor (beta chain) is given with its context. This specimen belongs to a study of blood T cell repertoires in COVID-19. Turning to the study itself: PBMCs, B-cell-depleted T cells, or T cells provided the cDNA or gDNA that made up the material.

The repertoire was sequenced with immunoSEQ multiplex PCR; TCRdb's copy has only in-frame clones and lacks some. The data contain 150,000 to 200,000 clones, around 79% of them singletons. Recruited during active infection, patients (from Seattle) were subsequently followed longitudinally. After removal of 4 bases from V and 3 bases from J, the junction contained 4 bases not matched to a gene. Germline CDR1 and CDR2: SGHRS and YFSETQ. CDR3 length equals 14 residues. Sequenced input: peripheral blood. The sequence was obtained from a middle-aged woman with COVID-19, enrolled during active disease. The chain uses TRBV5-1 and TRBJ1-5, with TRBD1 matching over 7 bases. In DNA, the CDR3 is TGCGCCAGCAGCCCAGACAGGGACAATCAGCCCCAGCATTTT. The encoded protein is CASSPDRDNQPQHF.